Below are 11 T cell receptor beta chains sequenced from a single sample in a study of T cell responses to AZD1222 COVID-19 vaccine. The assay was immunoSEQ multiplex PCR, and TCRdb's table has in-frame clones only and misses some. The top ten hold 1.5% to 2% of the sample, which has 130,000 to 150,000 clones, 80% to 90% seen once. The sample here was peripheral blood, taken on day 0 of AZD1222 vaccination. All receptors come from an adult in good health.

This rearrangement joins TRBV4-1 to TRBJ1-1, with D possibly being TRBD1 (5 bases). V shed 4 bases and J shed 1 base, with 13 bases lying between them. There are 15 residues in the CDR3. Germline V gene lookup returns CDR1 MGHRA and CDR2 YSYEKL. CDR3 sequence: CASSPQLGGNTEAFF. For the CDR3, the DNA is TGCGCCAGCAGCCCGCAACTCGGGGGGAACACTGAAGCTTTCTTT.

The CDR3 DNA is TGTGCCAGCAGTAGGGACAGCAATCAGCCCCAGCATTTT. The encoded protein is CASSRDSNQPQHF. This rearrangement joins TRBV6-5 to TRBJ1-5, with a weak D call TRBD1 (5 bases). Germline V CDR1 and CDR2: MNHEY, SVGAGI. Between the trimmed V and J ends, which lost 5 bases and 1 base, there was a span of 6 bases. The CDR3 totals 13 residues.

This clone occurred once. The rearrangement links TRBV30 to TRBJ2-2, with a tentative D call TRBD2 (5 bases). The CDR3 contains 15 residues. V lost 0 bases and J 2 bases, leaving 10 bases between the germline ends. CDR1 and CDR2 from the germline V gene are GTSNPN and SVGIG (reference sequence). Here the CDR3 reads CAWSVRGSNTGELFF. The CDR3 nucleotides read TGTGCCTGGAGTGTTCGCGGGTCAAACACCGGGGAGCTGTTTTTT.

The chain combines TRBV2 with TRBJ1-2, with D possibly TRBD1 on 5 matching bases. Per germline, CDR1 SNHLY and CDR2 FYNNEI. Trimming removed 8 bases at V and 8 bases at J, with 12 bases between. This CDR3 is 11 amino acids long. This CDR3 is CASSGTAGYTF. For the CDR3, the DNA is TGTGCCAGCTCCGGGACGGCCGGCTACACCTTC.

This clone was seen just once. The rearrangement uses TRBV18 and TRBJ1-1; D not resolved. This CDR3 region has 14 residues. With 3 bases removed from V and 1 base from J, the gap between germline ends came to 9 bases. Germline V lookup: CDR1 KGHSH, CDR2 LQKENI. CDR3 residues: CASSPGAKNTEAFF. The CDR3, as DNA: TGTGCCAGCTCACCCGGCGCGAAGAACACTGAAGCTTTCTTT.

The J gene is TRBJ1-1, the V gene TRBV7-9; TRBD1 matches at 8 bases. Germline V gives CDR1 SEHNR, CDR2 FQNEAQ (reference sequence). CDR3 length: 15 residues. Germline trimming cut 5 bases from V and 2 bases from J; bases unmatched to any gene: 7. The CDR3 DNA reads TGTGCCAGCAGCGTAGGACAGGGAGGAAACACTGAAGCTTTCTTT. It yields the protein CASSVGQGGNTEAFF.

This chain uses TRBV19 with TRBJ2-6; a weak D match, TRBD2 (6 bases). V lost 3 bases and J 0 bases, leaving 12 bases between the germline ends. This CDR3 has 17 amino acids. Germline loops: CDR1 LNHDA, CDR2 SQIVND (reference sequence). For the CDR3, the DNA is TGTGCCAGTAGTATTGGACTACTCAACTCTGGGGCCAACGTCCTGACTTTC. This codes for CASSIGLLNSGANVLTF.

This rearrangement joins TRBV5-1 to TRBJ1-1; 7 bases fit TRBD1. Germline assignment: CDR1 SGHRS and CDR2 YFSETQ. The CDR3 covers 15 residues. Trimming took 4 bases from V and 0 from J; bases not matched to a gene: 6. The CDR3 nucleotides are TGCGCCAGCAGCGGGGGGGACAGTTTGAACACTGAAGCTTTCTTT. This sequence encodes CASSGGDSLNTEAFF.

V gene TRBV2 combines with J gene TRBJ2-3; D may match TRBD1 or TRBD2 (5 bases each). The CDR3 sequence is 14 residues long. V shed 7 bases and J shed 0 bases, with 11 bases lying between them. Per the germline V gene, CDR1 is SNHLY and CDR2 is FYNNEI. The DNA of the CDR3 is TGTGCCAGCACAAGGGGACCCAGCACAGATACGCAGTATTTT. Translated, it gives CASTRGPSTDTQYF.

The rearrangement links TRBV28 to TRBJ1-1; possible D gene TRBD1, 6 bases. The CDR3 runs to 14 residues. The V end was cut by 6 bases, the J end by 2 bases, with 13 bases between. Germline V lookup: CDR1 MDHEN, CDR2 SYDVKM. DNA of the CDR3: TGTGCCAGCAGAGGGGGTCGGGTTAACACTGAAGCTTTCTTT. This translates into CASRGGRVNTEAFF.

The gene calls are TRBV7-3 and TRBJ2-3, with TRBD1 identical over 8 bases. The CDR3 has 16 amino acids. Germline assignment: CDR1 SGHTA and CDR2 FQGTGA. With V trimmed by 0 bases and J by 7 bases, 9 bases remained unmatched. CDR3 nucleotide sequence: TGTGCCAGCAGCTTAACCGGGACAGGAGAACAAAATACGCAGTATTTT. Its protein product is CASSLTGTGEQNTQYF. Using reference TRBV7-3 and TRBJ2-3 for the parts outside the CDR3, the full variable domain is GAGVSQTPSNKVTEKGKYVELRCDPISGHTALYWYRQSLGQGPEFLIYFQGTGAADDSGLPNDRFFAVRPEGSVSTLKIQRTERGDSAVYLCASSLTGTGEQNTQYFGPGTRLTVL.